These 18 T cell receptor beta chains were sequenced from one sample in a study of cytomegalovirus exposure and HLA in healthy donors. 13 Jbeta primers and 60 Vbeta primers were used for the PCR. The method was immunoSEQ multiplex PCR; TCRdb's version includes in-frame clones alone and lacks a portion of them. The data hold under 200,000 clones, with approximately 81% observed a single time. Sequencing used PBMCs. Every receptor here comes from a boy between 10 and 17 years old in good health and CMV-seronegative.

V usage is TRBV7-8 and J usage is TRBJ2-7; 9 bases align to TRBD1. Trimming removed 5 bases from V and 4 bases from J; junction bases left unmatched: 12. The CDR3 covers 16 residues. Germline V gives CDR1 SGHVS, CDR2 FQNEAQ. CDR3 bases: TGTGCCAGCAGCCATCTACATACAGGGGGCTTTTACGAGCAGTACTTC. This codes for CASSHLHTGGFYEQYF.

Here the CDR3 reads CASSQDRGTRGNTIYF. The CDR3 DNA sequence: TGCGCCAGCAGCCAAGATAGGGGGACCCGGGGAAACACCATATATTTT. The chain uses TRBV4-3 and TRBJ1-3; D might be TRBD1 (6 bases). The V gene lost 0 bases and the J gene lost 4 bases, with 13 bases spanning the gap. CDR3 length equals 16 residues. Germline CDR1 reads LGHNA; CDR2 reads YSLEER.

The V gene is TRBV19, the J gene TRBJ1-1; a weak D match, TRBD1 (5 bases). CDR1 is LNHDA and CDR2 is SQIVND in the germline V gene (reference sequence). The V gene lost 2 bases and the J gene lost 4 bases, with 14 bases spanning the gap. There are 15 residues in the CDR3. The CDR3 loop reads CASSIQARAGTEAFF. The CDR3 bases are TGTGCCAGTAGTATACAGGCCAGGGCCGGCACTGAAGCTTTCTTT.

This chain joins TRBV27 and TRBJ2-5, with TRBD2 matching 7 bases. Gene TRBJ2-7 matches the end of the DNA better, so the J call may be wrong. This CDR3 spans 15 amino acids. Germline values: CDR1 MNHEY, CDR2 SMNVEV (reference sequence). The chain's CDR3 is CASSPSGVPSYEQYF. CDR3 DNA sequence: TGTGCCAGCAGTCCCAGCGGGGTCCCCTCCTACGAGCAGTACTTC.

This clone was picked up one time. This chain connects TRBV6-6 to TRBJ1-2; the match to TRBD1 covers 7 bases. V was pared by 6 bases and J by 4 bases, with 5 bases of the junction left unmatched. Germline V gene sequence: CDR1 MNHNY, CDR2 SVGAGI (reference sequence). This CDR3 has 13 residues. CDR3 DNA: TGTGCCAGCAGGGAGGACAGGTCCTATGGCTACACCTTC. This encodes CASREDRSYGYTF.

With regard to this clone: Relative to the germline gene, one junction end is altered; a read error may explain this. The chain employs TRBV7-7 and TRBJ2-5, with 8 nucleotides matching TRBD2. The CDR3 sequence is 14 residues long. Looked up from germline, CDR1 is SSHAT and CDR2 is FNYEAQ (reference sequence). The CDR3 reads CASSPYGGEETQYF. CDR3 nucleotide sequence: TGTGCTAGCAGCCCGTACGGGGGGGAAGAGACCCAGTACTTC.

The chain carries TRBV7-9 and TRBJ1-1; D is perhaps TRBD1 (5 bases). Germline V gene lookup returns CDR1 SEHNR and CDR2 FQNEAQ (reference sequence). With 5 bases removed from V and 4 bases from J, the gap between germline ends came to 14 bases. The CDR3 length is 14 residues. This chain's CDR3 is CASSLSGGGTEAFF. DNA for the CDR3: TGTGCCAGCAGCCTCTCTGGGGGGGGCACTGAAGCTTTCTTT.

This chain connects TRBV27 to TRBJ2-7; 7 bases are a match to TRBD1. This CDR3 region has 14 residues. The germline CDR1 and CDR2 sequences are MNHEY and SMNVEV (reference sequence). Trimming took 5 bases from V and 5 from J; bases not matched to a gene: 9. This chain's CDR3 is CASSLRNTGDEQYF. The DNA of the CDR3 is TGTGCCAGCAGTCTCCGAAACACAGGGGACGAGCAGTACTTC.

The chain carries TRBV7-2 and TRBJ2-6; a weak D match, TRBD1 (5 bases). The CDR3 is made up of 15 amino acids. Germline lookup yields CDR1 SGHTA and CDR2 FQGNSA. Deletions cut 5 bases from V and 2 bases from J, with 10 bases between. The CDR3 spells CASSLPGTGANVLTF. Here the CDR3 DNA reads TGTGCCAGCAGCCTACCAGGGACTGGGGCCAACGTCCTGACTTTC.

The chain recombines TRBV5-6 with TRBJ2-3, with unresolved D. Germline CDR1 reads SGHDT; CDR2 reads YYEEEE. This CDR3 is 14 amino acids long. The germline V and J ends were trimmed by 0 bases and 4 bases, with 9 bases remaining between them. The CDR3 protein is CASSLVVQSDTQYF. The CDR3 region has the DNA TGTGCCAGCAGCTTGGTTGTTCAGTCAGATACGCAGTATTTT.

A word on this clone: Other DNA sequences from this sample encode an identical CDR3 as well. This rearrangement joins TRBV2 to TRBJ2-2; 9 bases match TRBD1. This CDR3 comprises 15 residues. Germline lookup yields CDR1 SNHLY and CDR2 FYNNEI. The V segment lost 6 bases and the J segment 2 bases; nucleotides outside the gene matches: 4. The CDR3 here is CASRGTGINTGELFF. CDR3 bases: TGTGCCAGCAGGGGGACAGGGATAAACACCGGGGAGCTGTTTTTT.

The chain employs TRBV9 and TRBJ1-1, with 7 bases matching TRBD1. Unmatched junction bases numbered 6, after V lost 3 bases and J lost 4 bases. Germline lookup yields CDR1 SGDLS and CDR2 YYNGEE. The CDR3 sequence is 14 residues long. The CDR3 DNA follows: TGTGCCAGCAGCGGAATTCAGGGGGGCACTGAAGCTTTCTTT. As protein: CASSGIQGGTEAFF.

The sample holds a few counts of this clone. The rearrangement uses TRBV5-1 and TRBJ2-1; the D gene is possibly TRBD1 (5 bases). This CDR3 spans 16 amino acids. Trimming took off 4 bases at V and 0 bases at J, with 14 bases between the two ends. Germline CDR1 SGHRS, CDR2 YFSETQ. The CDR3: CASSKKQASSYNEQFF. CDR3 bases: TGCGCCAGCAGCAAGAAACAGGCGAGCTCCTACAATGAGCAGTTCTTC.

The chain links TRBV9 to TRBJ2-5; 8 nucleotides match TRBD2. The germline V gene has CDR1 SGDLS and CDR2 YYNGEE. The CDR3 contains 15 residues. Losses at the gene ends were 6 bases for V and 4 bases for J; bases not matched to a gene: 11. The CDR3 loop reads CASTISGKSGETQYF. CDR3 bases: TGTGCCAGCACCATTAGCGGGAAGTCGGGAGAGACCCAGTACTTC.

This clone was counted a few times. V is TRBV5-1 and J is TRBJ2-3; 9 nucleotides agree with TRBD2. The trim removed 0 bases at V and 8 bases at J, leaving 7 bases unmatched. CDR1 is SGHRS and CDR2 is YFSETQ in the germline V gene. The CDR3 extends over 15 amino acids. For the CDR3, the DNA is TGCGCCAGCAGCTTGGGAGCGGGAGGAGGGGGTACGCAGTATTTT. Residues: CASSLGAGGGGTQYF.

V and J are TRBV2 and TRBJ1-5, with TRBD1 identical over 7 bases. V dropped 7 bases and J dropped 4; count of bases not matched to a gene: 10. The CDR3 length is 15 residues. In germline, CDR1 is SNHLY, CDR2 FYNNEI. Here the CDR3 reads CASTSRTGLNQPQHF. CDR3 in DNA: TGTGCCAGCACCTCCCGGACAGGTTTAAATCAGCCCCAGCATTTT.

This rearrangement joins TRBV5-4 to TRBJ1-1, with 7 bases lining up with TRBD1. CDR1 is SGHNT, CDR2 YYREEE, per germline (reference sequence). The CDR3 is 15 amino acids. With V trimmed by 0 bases and J by 0 bases, 2 bases remained unmatched. In DNA form, the CDR3 reads TGTGCCAGCAGCTTGGACAGGGGCATGAACACTGAAGCTTTCTTT. This translates into CASSLDRGMNTEAFF.

The chain has TRBV7-3 and TRBJ2-1; 11 bases map to TRBD2. V gave up 5 bases and J gave up 3 bases; unmatched junction bases: 3. The V gene's germline CDR1 is SGHTA and CDR2 FQGTGA. CDR3 length: 15 residues. This CDR3 reads CASSAGTSGYNEQFF. The DNA of the CDR3 is TGTGCCAGCAGCGCCGGGACTAGCGGCTACAATGAGCAGTTCTTC.